The 7 T cell receptor beta chains below come from one sample, sequenced in a study of blood T cell repertoires in COVID-19. The repertoire was sequenced with immunoSEQ multiplex PCR; TCRdb's copy has only in-frame clones and lacks some. The table lists some 150,000 clones, roughly nine tenths of them singletons. Sequenced input: peripheral blood. The receptors shown here come from an older woman with active or convalescent COVID-19.

This rearrangement joins TRBV20-1 to TRBJ2-7; possible D gene TRBD1, 6 bases. The V end lost 3 bases, the J end lost 4 bases, and 7 bases lay between the germline ends. This CDR3 is built from 11 residues. CDR1 DFQATT and CDR2 SNEGSKA come from the germline V gene (reference sequence). The CDR3 region has the DNA TGCAGTGCTAGGGGACATTACGAGCAGTACTTC. It is translated as CSARGHYEQYF.

The chain joins TRBV3-1 (or the pseudogene TRBV3-2) to TRBJ2-7; the match to TRBD1 covers 7 bases. In germline, CDR1 is LGHDT, CDR2 YNNKEL (reference sequence). Trimming removed 4 bases from V and 0 bases from J; junction bases left unmatched: 6. This CDR3 has 15 amino acids. The CDR3 nucleotides are TGTGCCAGCAGCCTAGGGACAGTCAGCTCCTACGAGCAGTACTTC. It encodes CASSLGTVSSYEQYF.

The chain links TRBV7-2 to TRBJ1-6; D is ambiguous. The germline V gene encodes CDR1 SGHTA and CDR2 FQGNSA. CDR3 length equals 15 residues. Deletions cut 6 bases from V and 7 bases from J, with 16 bases between. Written as DNA, the CDR3 is TGTGCCAGCAGTAAAGAGATTACGGGAAATTCACCCCTCCACTTT. Translating it yields CASSKEITGNSPLHF.

This chain joins TRBV7-2 and TRBJ1-2; 9 bases match TRBD1. V lost 5 bases to trimming and J lost 0 bases; unmatched junction nucleotides: 4. The CDR3 is made up of 15 amino acids. Germline assignment: CDR1 SGHTA and CDR2 FQGNSA. CDR3 nucleotide sequence: TGTGCCAGCAGCGGACAGGGGATCCCTAACTATGGCTACACCTTC. Its translation: CASSGQGIPNYGYTF.

V is TRBV25-1 and J is TRBJ1-2; D gene uncertain. Per the germline V gene, CDR1 is MGHDK and CDR2 is SYGVNS. This CDR3 contains 14 residues. Trimming shortened V by 1 base and J by 8 bases, and 14 bases separated the two germline ends. In DNA, the CDR3 is TGTGCCAGCAGTGAATCATGGTCCCCGGTGGGCTACACCTTC. This encodes CASSESWSPVGYTF.

The chain joins TRBV9 to TRBJ1-5, with D possibly TRBD1 on 5 matching bases. Trimming removed 4 bases from V and 0 bases from J, with 8 bases in between. Germline V CDR1 and CDR2: SGDLS, YYNGEE. The CDR3 has 14 amino acids. CDR3 amino acids: CASSLGGSNQPQHF. The CDR3 coding sequence is TGTGCCAGCAGCCTGGGGGGTAGCAATCAGCCCCAGCATTTT. Combining the CDR3 with reference TRBV9 and TRBJ1-5 gives the whole variable domain DSGVTQTPKHLITATGQRVTLRCSPRSGDLSVYWYQQSLDQGLQFLIQYYNGEERAKGNILERFSAQQFPDLHSELNLSSLELGDSALYFCASSLGGSNQPQHFGDGTRLSIL.

This chain connects TRBV12-3 or TRBV12-4 to TRBJ1-3; 8 positions match TRBD1. The CDR3 is made up of 13 amino acids. V lost 5 bases to trimming and J lost 7 bases; unmatched junction nucleotides: 4. The CDR3 region is CASSRRGLNTIYF. The CDR3 coding sequence is TGTGCCAGCAGTCGCAGGGGGCTGAACACCATATATTTT.